A single sample is the source of the 17 T cell receptor beta chains below, sequenced in a study of cytomegalovirus exposure and HLA in healthy donors. The PCR ran on 60 Vbeta and 13 Jbeta primers. Repertoires were generated with immunoSEQ multiplex PCR, while TCRdb's copy carries only in-frame clones and drops some. The profile shows approximately 180,000 clones, around 80% of them singletons. The specimen was PBMCs. The receptors shown here come from a woman aged 18-29 years in good health and CMV-seronegative.

This chain joins TRBV6-5 and TRBJ1-4, with TRBD1 identical over 9 bases. The V and J ends lost 3 bases and 7 bases, in that order; junction bases with no gene match: 6. Germline V gene data show CDR1 as MNHEY and CDR2 as SVGAGI. This CDR3 region has 15 residues. CDR3 sequence: CASSYGGQGGEKLFF. CDR3 DNA: TGTGCCAGCAGTTATGGGGGACAGGGTGGTGAAAAACTGTTTTTT.

V gene TRBV14 combines with J gene TRBJ1-2; no firm D call. V shed 4 bases and J shed 5 bases, with 11 bases lying between them. This CDR3 comprises 13 residues. Germline loops: CDR1 SGHDN, CDR2 FVKESK. This chain's CDR3 is CASSREEGYGYTF. In nucleotides, the CDR3 is TGTGCCAGCAGCCGGGAGGAAGGGTATGGCTACACCTTC.

The chain joins TRBV23-1 to TRBJ2-7, with 11 positions matching TRBD1. TRBV23-1 is flagged as an ORF with uncertain function. V trimming: 0 bases; J trimming: 6 bases; junction bases outside the gene matches: 4. The CDR3 runs 15 residues. The CDR3 loop reads CASSQSGGTGGEQYV. In DNA form, the CDR3 reads TGCGCCAGCAGTCAATCGGGGGGGACAGGGGGCGAGCAGTACGTC.

This chain connects TRBV7-9 to TRBJ2-7; TRBD1 aligns across 9 bases. The CDR3 is 15 residues long. V dropped 6 bases and J dropped 7; count of bases not matched to a gene: 13. In germline, CDR1 is SEHNR, CDR2 FQNEAQ (reference sequence). CDR3 DNA sequence: TGTGCCAGCAGAAGTCCGGGACAGGGCCCGGGGGAGCAGTACTTC. Amino acid sequence: CASRSPGQGPGEQYF.

The rearrangement links TRBV5-4 to TRBJ2-3; tentative D call: TRBD1 (5 bases). Germline CDR1 and CDR2: SGHNT and YYREEE (reference sequence). The CDR3 runs to 16 residues. V was cut by 0 bases and J by 2 bases, with 13 bases left in between. This chain's CDR3 is CASSLGWGRATDTQYF. The CDR3 nucleotides are TGTGCCAGCAGCTTGGGTTGGGGCAGGGCCACAGATACGCAGTATTTT.

The rearrangement links TRBV9 to TRBJ2-3, with TRBD2 identical over 7 bases. CDR1 is SGDLS, CDR2 YYNGEE, per germline. V trimming: 0 bases; J trimming: 4 bases; junction bases outside the gene matches: 5. This CDR3 has 15 amino acids. In nucleotides, the CDR3 is TGTGCCAGCAGCGTAGCTCCTAGCGGCGCAGATACGCAGTATTTT. Its translation: CASSVAPSGADTQYF. Full variable domain (remainder filled in from reference TRBV9 and TRBJ2-3): DSGVTQTPKHLITATGQRVTLRCSPRSGDLSVYWYQQSLDQGLQFLIQYYNGEERAKGNILERFSAQQFPDLHSELNLSSLELGDSALYFCASSVAPSGADTQYFGPGTRLTVL.

The chain links TRBV7-2 to TRBJ1-1; 8 bases align to TRBD1. Germline V gives CDR1 SGHTA, CDR2 FQGNSA. CDR3 size: 14 residues. Trimming took 6 bases from V and 5 from J; bases not matched to a gene: 8. CDR3 sequence: CASRPQGDRTEAFF. As DNA, the CDR3 is TGTGCCAGCAGACCACAGGGGGACCGGACTGAAGCTTTCTTT.

V and J are TRBV6-5 and TRBJ2-2; 12 nucleotides match TRBD2. CDR1 is MNHEY, CDR2 SVGAGI, per germline. The V gene end was trimmed by 3 bases and the J gene end by 8 bases; junction bases not matched to a gene: 7. The CDR3 is 16 residues long. The CDR3 loop is CASSYGLAGWGGELFF. Written as DNA, the CDR3 is TGTGCCAGCAGTTATGGACTAGCGGGGTGGGGGGGGGAGCTGTTTTTT.

This chain uses TRBV5-6 with TRBJ2-5, with D uncertain. The J call may be faulty, since TRBJ2-7 better matches the DNA end. Germline CDR1 SGHDT, CDR2 YYEEEE. The CDR3 has 11 amino acids. This chain's CDR3 is CASSLRSEQYF. The CDR3 DNA is TGTGCCAGCAGCTTGAGGAGCGAGCAGTACTTC.

This chain links TRBV14 with TRBJ1-2, with 7 bases lining up with TRBD1. The CDR3 covers 16 residues. Per the germline V gene, CDR1 is SGHDN and CDR2 is FVKESK. J was trimmed by 3 bases and V by 5 bases; bases with no gene match: 12. CDR3 sequence reads: CASSIRTGRYDYGYTF. As DNA, the CDR3 is TGTGCCAGCAGCATTCGGACAGGAAGGTACGACTATGGCTACACCTTC.

The rearrangement links TRBV27 to TRBJ2-4; TRBD1 is a possible D gene (5 bases). Germline V gene data show CDR1 as MNHEY and CDR2 as SMNVEV (reference sequence). The CDR3 is 14 residues long. The V gene lost 6 bases and the J gene lost 7 bases, with 16 bases spanning the gap. CDR3 residues: CASSRLQARNIQYF. The CDR3 bases are TGTGCCAGCAGCCGCTTACAGGCCCGGAACATTCAGTACTTC.

The chain joins TRBV5-1 to TRBJ2-2, with D tentatively TRBD2 (6 bases). V lost 4 bases, J lost 4 bases, and 11 bases lay in between. Germline V gene sequence: CDR1 SGHRS, CDR2 YFSETQ. The CDR3 consists of 14 residues. The DNA of the CDR3 is TGCGCCAGCAGCGGCACTAGCTCCACCGGGGAGCTGTTTTTT. As protein: CASSGTSSTGELFF.

The V and J genes are TRBV19 and TRBJ1-5; D perhaps matches TRBD1 (5 bases). The CDR3 totals 16 residues. CDR1 LNHDA and CDR2 SQIVND come from the germline V gene (reference sequence). V lost 1 base and J lost 0, with 10 bases in between. The CDR3 coding sequence is TGTGCCAGTAGTATAGTGGGGCGGAATAGCAATCAGCCCCAGCATTTT. This gives the protein CASSIVGRNSNQPQHF.

The chain couples TRBV2 to TRBJ2-1; TRBD1 aligns across 11 bases. Germline values: CDR1 SNHLY, CDR2 FYNNEI. CDR3 length: 12 residues. The V and J ends lost 6 bases and 11 bases, in that order; junction bases with no gene match: 3. This chain's CDR3 is CASRRDRGKQFF. The CDR3 nucleotides are TGTGCCAGCAGGCGGGACAGGGGGAAGCAGTTCTTC.

V usage is TRBV4-2 and J usage is TRBJ2-5; 8 bases fit TRBD1. Germline V gene data show CDR1 as LGHNA and CDR2 as YNFKEQ. V was clipped by 2 bases and J by 9 bases; unmatched bases: 8. The CDR3 has 14 residues. CDR3: CASSQQGADISQYF. CDR3 DNA: TGTGCCAGCAGCCAACAGGGGGCGGATATTTCCCAGTACTTC.

This chain connects TRBV7-8 to TRBJ2-2; D perhaps matches TRBD2 (6 bases). The V end lost 5 bases, the J end lost 1 base, and 11 bases lay between the germline ends. The CDR3 covers 15 residues. Germline values: CDR1 SGHVS, CDR2 FQNEAQ. The CDR3 DNA is TGTGCCAGCAGCCCGTGGGGAGGGAACACCGGGGAGCTGTTTTTT. Encoded protein: CASSPWGGNTGELFF.

The sample holds a few counts of this clone. The chain uses TRBV7-9 and TRBJ1-1; no definite D call. With 6 bases removed from V and 2 bases from J, the gap between germline ends came to 13 bases. Germline lookup yields CDR1 SEHNR and CDR2 FQNEAQ (reference sequence). CDR3 size: 14 residues. CDR3 loop: CASSHYHSNTEAFF. CDR3 bases: TGTGCCAGCAGTCATTACCACAGCAACACTGAAGCTTTCTTT.